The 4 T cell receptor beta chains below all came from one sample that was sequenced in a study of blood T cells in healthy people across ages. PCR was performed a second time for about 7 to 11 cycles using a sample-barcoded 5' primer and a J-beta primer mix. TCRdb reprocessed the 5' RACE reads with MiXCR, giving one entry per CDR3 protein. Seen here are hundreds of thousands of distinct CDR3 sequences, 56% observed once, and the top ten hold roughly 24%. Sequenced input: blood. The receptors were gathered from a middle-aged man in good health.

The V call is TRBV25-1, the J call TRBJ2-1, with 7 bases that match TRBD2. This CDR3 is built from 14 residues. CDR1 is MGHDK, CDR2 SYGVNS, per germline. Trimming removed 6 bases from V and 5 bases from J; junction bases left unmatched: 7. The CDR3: CASRGLGGNNEQFF. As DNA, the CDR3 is TGTGCCAGCAGGGGGCTGGGGGGGAACAATGAGCAGTTCTTC.

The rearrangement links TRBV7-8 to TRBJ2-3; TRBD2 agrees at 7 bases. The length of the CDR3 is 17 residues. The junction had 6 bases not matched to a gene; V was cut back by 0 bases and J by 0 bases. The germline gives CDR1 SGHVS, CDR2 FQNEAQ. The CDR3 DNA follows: TGTGCCAGCAGCTTAGCGCGCCTAGCGGAAAGCACAGATACGCAGTATTTT. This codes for CASSLARLAESTDTQYF. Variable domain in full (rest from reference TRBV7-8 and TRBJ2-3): GAGVSQSPRYKVAKRGQDVALRCDPISGHVSLFWYQQALGQGPEFLTYFQNEAQLDKSGLPSDRFFAERPEGSVSTLKIQRTQQEDSAVYLCASSLARLAESTDTQYFGPGTRLTVL.

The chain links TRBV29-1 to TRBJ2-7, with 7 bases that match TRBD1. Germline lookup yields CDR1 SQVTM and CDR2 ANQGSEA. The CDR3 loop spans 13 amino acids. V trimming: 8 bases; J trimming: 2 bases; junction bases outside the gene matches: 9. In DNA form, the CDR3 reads TGCAGCACAGGGGAACGGACACCCTACGAGCAGTACTTC. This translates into CSTGERTPYEQYF.

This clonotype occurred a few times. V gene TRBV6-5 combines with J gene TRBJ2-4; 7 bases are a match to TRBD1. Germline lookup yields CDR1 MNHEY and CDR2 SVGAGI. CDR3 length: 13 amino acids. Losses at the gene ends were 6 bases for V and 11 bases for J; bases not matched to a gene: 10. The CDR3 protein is CASSGEQGKFQYF. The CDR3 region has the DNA TGTGCCAGCAGCGGCGAACAGGGGAAGTTTCAGTACTTC.